In its sample, the clone carrying this TCR beta chain was seen once. This sample stems from a study of blood T cell repertoires in COVID-19. Only in-frame clones appear in the TCRdb table, and some are missing; sequencing was by immunoSEQ multiplex PCR. The sample consists of around 35,000 clones, 65% to 85% of them appearing once. V lost 0 bases to trimming and J lost 7 bases; unmatched junction nucleotides: 9. The CDR3 has 16 amino acids. Germline V lookup: CDR1 KGHSY, CDR2 FQNENV. This sequence joins TRBV16 and TRBJ1-5; TRBD1 aligns across 7 bases. The clonotype originates from a man aged 70 or older with COVID-19, enrolled during active disease. The sequencing sample was made of peripheral blood. The CDR3 spells CASSQSNRGVAQPQHF. The DNA for the CDR3 is TGTGCCAGCAGCCAATCGAACAGGGGCGTCGCGCAGCCCCAGCATTTT.